This entry lists 8 T cell receptor beta chains sequenced from one sample in a study of T-cell memory formation after mild COVID-19. TCRdb ran MiXCR on the 5' RACE reads and lists one entry per CDR3 protein. The data hold 400,000 to 500,000 distinct CDR3 sequences, with roughly 20% observed a single time. The source material was PBMCs or a T cell subset sorted from them (not recorded which). The receptors originated from an adult woman who had mild COVID-19 (a few samples of this study predate the infection). Cell type and time point are not known.

The V call is TRBV12-3 or TRBV12-4, the J call TRBJ2-5; D assignment may be TRBD1 or TRBD2 (6 bases each). V was trimmed by 0 bases and J by 4 bases, leaving 9 bases between them. The CDR3 is 14 amino acids. Here the CDR3 reads CASSLATGAETQYF. The CDR3, as DNA: TGTGCCAGCAGTTTAGCTACGGGGGCAGAGACCCAGTACTTC.

The V call is TRBV20-1, the J call TRBJ1-2; TRBD1 might be the D (5 bases). This CDR3 is 14 amino acids long. The V end was cut by 1 base, the J end by 0 bases, with 9 bases between. Germline-derived CDR1 and CDR2 are DFQATT and SNEGSKA (reference sequence). The CDR3 reads CSARGQLANYGYTF. The CDR3 bases are TGCAGTGCTAGAGGACAGCTAGCTAACTATGGCTACACCTTC.

This clonotype was recorded a few times. The rearrangement joins TRBV7-6 to TRBJ2-6; D is undetermined. V shed 0 bases and J shed 0 bases, with 12 bases lying between them. Germline V gene data show CDR1 as SGHVS and CDR2 as FNYEAQ. CDR3 size: 18 residues. CDR3 nucleotides: TGTGCCAGCAGCTTAGCGCAACTGTCGAACTCTGGGGCCAACGTCCTGACTTTC. This gives the protein CASSLAQLSNSGANVLTF. The whole variable domain, filled in from reference TRBV7-6 and TRBJ2-6, reads GAGVSQSPRYKVTKRGQDVALRCDPISGHVSLYWYRQALGQGPEFLTYFNYEAQQDKSGLPNDRFSAERPEGSISTLTIQRTEQRDSAMYRCASSLAQLSNSGANVLTFGAGSRLTVL.

Here the CDR3 reads CASSRDWGLDYAQETQYF. The CDR3, as DNA: TGTGCCAGCAGCCGAGACTGGGGACTAGATTATGCACAAGAGACCCAGTACTTC. The genes are TRBV7-6 and TRBJ2-5, with 8 bases fitting TRBD2. Germline V gene lookup returns CDR1 SGHVS and CDR2 FNYEAQ. The CDR3 extends over 18 amino acids. The J segment lost 2 bases and the V segment lost 5 bases, leaving 16 bases of the junction unmatched. Combining the CDR3 with reference TRBV7-6 and TRBJ2-5 gives the whole variable domain GAGVSQSPRYKVTKRGQDVALRCDPISGHVSLYWYRQALGQGPEFLTYFNYEAQQDKSGLPNDRFSAERPEGSISTLTIQRTEQRDSAMYRCASSRDWGLDYAQETQYFGPGTRLLVL.

V and J are TRBV5-1 and TRBJ2-2, with TRBD1 matching 9 bases. The ends lost 1 base at V and 6 bases at J; junction bases unmatched: 7. CDR1 and CDR2 from the germline V gene are SGHRS and YFSETQ. The CDR3 has 16 residues. The CDR3 loop is CASSLNRDREAGELFF. The DNA of the CDR3 is TGCGCCAGCAGCTTGAACCGGGACAGGGAGGCCGGGGAGCTGTTTTTT. The variable domain in full, with the rest retrieved from reference TRBV5-1 and TRBJ2-2, is KAGVTQTPRYLIKTRGQQVTLSCSPISGHRSVSWYQQTPGQGLQFLFEYFSETQRNKGNFPGRFSGRQFSNSRSEMNVSTLELGDSALYLCASSLNRDREAGELFFGEGSRLTVL.

The chain links TRBV5-6 to TRBJ2-7, with D possibly TRBD1 on 6 matching bases. The V gene lost 3 bases and the J gene lost 0 bases, with 10 bases spanning the gap. CDR1 is SGHDT, CDR2 YYEEEE, per germline. There are 14 residues in the CDR3. The CDR3 loop reads CASSSATGSYEQYF. CDR3 sequence (DNA): TGTGCCAGCAGCTCCGCGACAGGCTCCTACGAGCAGTACTTC.

This clonotype was seen at least ten times. V is TRBV5-1 and J is TRBJ2-5; 10 bases agree with TRBD2. This CDR3 is 17 amino acids long. The trim removed 0 bases at V and 2 bases at J, leaving 7 bases unmatched. CDR1 SGHRS and CDR2 YFSETQ come from the germline V gene. The CDR3 protein is CASSLGRTSGRQETQYF. The CDR3 region has the DNA TGCGCCAGCAGCTTGGGAAGGACTAGCGGACGTCAAGAGACCCAGTACTTC. The full variable domain, its missing parts supplied by reference TRBV5-1 and TRBJ2-5, is KAGVTQTPRYLIKTRGQQVTLSCSPISGHRSVSWYQQTPGQGLQFLFEYFSETQRNKGNFPGRFSGRQFSNSRSEMNVSTLELGDSALYLCASSLGRTSGRQETQYFGPGTRLLVL.

The chain carries TRBV6-2 or TRBV6-3 and TRBJ1-1; tentative D call: TRBD1 (6 bases). CDR1 and CDR2 from the germline V gene are MNHEY and SVGEGT. CDR3 size: 13 residues. V gave up 5 bases and J gave up 6 bases, with 13 bases separating them. In nucleotides, the CDR3 is TGTGCCAGCAGTCAAACAGGGTTCGCTGAAGCTTTCTTT. This translates into CASSQTGFAEAFF.